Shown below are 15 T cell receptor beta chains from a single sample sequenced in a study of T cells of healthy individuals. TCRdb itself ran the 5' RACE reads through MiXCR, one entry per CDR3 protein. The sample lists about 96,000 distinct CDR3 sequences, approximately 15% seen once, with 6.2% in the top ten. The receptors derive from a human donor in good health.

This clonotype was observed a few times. The CDR3 sequence is CASSFRTAQATGELFF. CDR3 nucleotides: TGTGCCAGCAGCTTTCGGACTGCTCAGGCCACCGGGGAGCTGTTTTTT. J is TRBJ2-2 and V is TRBV3-1; the D gene is possibly TRBD2 (5 bases). CDR1 is LGHDT and CDR2 is YNNKEL in the germline V gene (reference sequence). This CDR3 has 16 residues. V lost 5 bases and J lost 4, with 17 bases in between.

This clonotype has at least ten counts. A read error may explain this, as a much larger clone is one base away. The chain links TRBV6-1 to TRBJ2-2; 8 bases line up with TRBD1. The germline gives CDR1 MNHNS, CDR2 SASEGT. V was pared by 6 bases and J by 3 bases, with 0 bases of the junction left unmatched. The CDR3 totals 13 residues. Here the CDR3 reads CASRDRDTGELFF. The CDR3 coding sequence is TGTGCCAGCAGGGACAGGGACACCGGGGAGCTGTTTTTT.

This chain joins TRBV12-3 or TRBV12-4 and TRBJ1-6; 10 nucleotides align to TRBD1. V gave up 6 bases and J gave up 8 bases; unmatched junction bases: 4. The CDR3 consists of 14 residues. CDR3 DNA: TGTGCCAGCAGCCCGGGACAGGGGTATTCACCCCTCCACTTT. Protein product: CASSPGQGYSPLHF.

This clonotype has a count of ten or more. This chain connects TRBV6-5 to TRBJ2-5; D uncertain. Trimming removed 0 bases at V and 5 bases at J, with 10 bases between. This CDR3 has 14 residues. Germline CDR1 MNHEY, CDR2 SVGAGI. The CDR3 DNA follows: TGTGCCAGCAGTTACTCCCGGGCCACGGAGACCCAGTACTTC. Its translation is CASSYSRATETQYF.

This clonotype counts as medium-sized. The chain's CDR3 is CSADKLGTTPYEQYF. Written as DNA, the CDR3 is TGCAGTGCCGACAAACTCGGGACTACTCCGTACGAGCAGTACTTC. This chain joins TRBV20-1 and TRBJ2-7, with 7 nucleotides matching TRBD2. Trimming removed 6 bases from V and 4 bases from J; junction bases left unmatched: 15. Germline V gene lookup returns CDR1 DFQATT and CDR2 SNEGSKA (reference sequence). The CDR3 has 15 amino acids.

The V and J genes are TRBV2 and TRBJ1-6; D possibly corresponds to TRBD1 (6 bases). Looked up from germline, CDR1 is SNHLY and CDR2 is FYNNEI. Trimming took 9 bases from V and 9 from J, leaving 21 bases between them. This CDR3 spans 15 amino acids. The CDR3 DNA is TGTGCCAGTAAAGGACAACTAGGGGGTGGTTCACCCCTCCACTTT. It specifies CASKGQLGGGSPLHF.

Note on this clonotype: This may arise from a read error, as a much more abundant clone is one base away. CDR3: CATSGLGTQTGELFF. CDR3 bases: TGTGCCACCAGTGGTTTGGGGACCCAGACCGGGGAGCTGTTTTTT. V usage is TRBV24-1 and J usage is TRBJ2-2; D tentatively reads TRBD1 or TRBD2 (5 bases each). The germline V gene encodes CDR1 KGHDR and CDR2 SFDVKD. This CDR3 is built from 15 residues.

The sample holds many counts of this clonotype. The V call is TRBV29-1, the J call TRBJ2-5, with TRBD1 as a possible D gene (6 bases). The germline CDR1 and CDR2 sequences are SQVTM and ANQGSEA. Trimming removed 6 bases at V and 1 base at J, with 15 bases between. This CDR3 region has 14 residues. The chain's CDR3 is CSVYIRTAQETQYF. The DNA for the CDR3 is TGCAGCGTGTACATCAGGACAGCCCAAGAGACCCAGTACTTC. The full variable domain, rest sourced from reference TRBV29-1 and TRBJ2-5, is SAVISQKPSRDICQRGTSLTIQCQVDSQVTMMFWYRQQPGQSLTLIATANQGSEATYESGFVIDKFPISRPNLTFSTLTVSNMSPEDSSIYLCSVYIRTAQETQYFGPGTRLLVL.

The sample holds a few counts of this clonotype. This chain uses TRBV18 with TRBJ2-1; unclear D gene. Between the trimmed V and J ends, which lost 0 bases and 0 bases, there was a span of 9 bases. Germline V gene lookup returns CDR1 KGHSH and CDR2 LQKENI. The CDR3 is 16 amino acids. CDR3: CASSPPVGYSYNEQFF. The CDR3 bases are TGTGCCAGCTCACCACCCGTTGGTTACTCCTACAATGAGCAGTTCTTC.

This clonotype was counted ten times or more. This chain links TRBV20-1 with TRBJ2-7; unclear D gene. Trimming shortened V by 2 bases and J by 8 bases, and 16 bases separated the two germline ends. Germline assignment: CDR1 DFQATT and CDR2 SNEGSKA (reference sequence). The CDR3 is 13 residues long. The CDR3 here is CSARSVVSKKQYF. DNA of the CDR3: TGCAGTGCTAGAAGCGTAGTCTCCAAGAAGCAGTACTTC.

The DNA of the CDR3 is TGTGCCAGCAGCTTATTGCGGACTAGTATCAATGAGCAGTTCTTC. It is translated as CASSLLRTSINEQFF. The rearrangement uses TRBV7-3 and TRBJ2-1; 7 bases align to TRBD2. J lost 6 bases, V lost 2 bases, and 7 bases had no gene match. Germline loops: CDR1 SGHTA, CDR2 FQGTGA. The CDR3 spans 15 residues.

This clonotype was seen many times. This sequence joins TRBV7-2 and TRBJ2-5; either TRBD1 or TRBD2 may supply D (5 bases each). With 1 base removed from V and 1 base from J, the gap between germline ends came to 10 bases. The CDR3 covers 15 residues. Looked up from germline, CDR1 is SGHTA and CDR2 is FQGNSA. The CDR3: CASSLVYGTQETQYF. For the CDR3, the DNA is TGTGCCAGCAGCTTAGTTTACGGGACCCAAGAGACCCAGTACTTC.

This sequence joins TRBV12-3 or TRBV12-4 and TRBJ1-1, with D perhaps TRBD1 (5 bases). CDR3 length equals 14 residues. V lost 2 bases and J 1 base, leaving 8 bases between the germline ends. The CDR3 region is CASSLLQGNTEAFF. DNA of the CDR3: TGTGCCAGCAGTTTACTCCAGGGGAACACTGAAGCTTTCTTT.

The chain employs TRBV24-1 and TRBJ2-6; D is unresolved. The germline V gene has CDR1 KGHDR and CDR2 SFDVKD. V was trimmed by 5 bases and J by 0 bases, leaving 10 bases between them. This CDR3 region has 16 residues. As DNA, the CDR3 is TGTGCCACCAGTGCGGCAGCGCTCTCTGGGGCCAACGTCCTGACTTTC. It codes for CATSAAALSGANVLTF.

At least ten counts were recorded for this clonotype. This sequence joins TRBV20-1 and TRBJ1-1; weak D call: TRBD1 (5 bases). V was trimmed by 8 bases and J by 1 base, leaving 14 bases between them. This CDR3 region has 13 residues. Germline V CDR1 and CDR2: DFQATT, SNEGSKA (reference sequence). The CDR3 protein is CSWTGDENTEAFF. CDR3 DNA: TGCAGTTGGACGGGGGACGAGAACACTGAAGCTTTCTTT.